This entry lists 4 T cell receptor beta chains sequenced from one sample in a study of blood T cells in healthy people across ages (dated by TCRdb to between 2015 and 2016). The method was 5' RACE. Data came from an Illumina HiSeq 2500. A second PCR of about 7 to 12 cycles was run with a J-beta primer mix and a sample-barcoded 5' primer. TCRdb redid the processing of the public reads, applying fastp at Q25 and MiXCR, and retained in-frame beta chains. Rows matching on CDR3 protein sequence are summarized as one entry with the most common DNA and genes. The sample table records about 1.8 million distinct CDR3 sequences; 49% of these occur just once. The ten largest make up over 2% of the sample. The specimen was blood. The receptors were sampled from a woman aged 40-49 years in good health.

This sequence joins TRBV14 and TRBJ2-5, with 9 positions matching TRBD1. V shed 4 bases and J 5 bases; nucleotides not matched to a gene: 11. This CDR3 spans 16 amino acids. Per the germline V gene, CDR1 is SGHDN and CDR2 is FVKESK. CDR3 residues: CASSRSYRGRVETQYF. The CDR3 DNA is TGTGCCAGCAGCCGGAGCTACAGGGGGCGCGTTGAGACCCAGTACTTC.

The V call is TRBV5-6, the J call TRBJ1-5, with 8 bases lining up with TRBD1. Germline loops: CDR1 SGHDT, CDR2 YYEEEE. With 4 bases clipped from V and 5 bases from J, the junction kept 5 bases outside the gene matches. The CDR3 contains 14 residues. CDR3 coding DNA: TGTGCCAGCAGCACACAGGGGGGCGATCAGCCCCAGCATTTT. It yields the protein CASSTQGGDQPQHF.

The chain couples TRBV12-3 or TRBV12-4 to TRBJ1-2, with D possibly matching TRBD1 (5 bases). The CDR3 sequence is 14 residues long. V lost 5 bases and J lost 7, with 17 bases in between. The CDR3 spells CASSLGRLMGGYTF. The DNA of the CDR3 is TGTGCCAGCAGTCTGGGACGGTTAATGGGTGGCTACACCTTC.

This clonotype was seen a single time. This chain links TRBV27 with TRBJ2-7; TRBD2 agrees at 13 bases. TRBJ2-5 explains the end of the DNA better; the J call may be wrong. The V gene's germline CDR1 is MNHEY and CDR2 SMNVEV (reference sequence). The CDR3 sequence is 19 residues long. The CDR3 DNA reads as TGTGCCAGCTGTGCACTGGGAGGGGGACTAGCGGGGCCCCAAGAGACCCAGTACTTC. This gives the protein CASCALGGGLAGPQETQYF.